A selection of T cell receptor beta chains follows, all from one sample in a study of early T cells in non-severe SARS-CoV-2 infection. TCRdb fed the 5' RACE reads into MiXCR, producing one record per CDR3 protein. This table has about 49,000 distinct CDR3 sequences, around 6.5% appearing once. The sample consisted of whole blood, taken at baseline. Receptors were obtained from an adult who was a healthcare worker with PCR-confirmed SARS-CoV-2 infection or an uninfected control (not recorded which). Both conserved end residues are part of each CDR3. D genes are given only for firm matches. The size field is filled for only some rows; it gives once, few, many or a size class.

V gene	D gene	clone size	J gene	CDR3 DNA	CDR3 protein
TRBV20-1	NA	few	TRBJ2-3	TGCAGTGCCGCCCCGGGCACAGATACGCAGTATTTT	CSAAPGTDTQYF
TRBV6-2/TRBV6-3	NA	many	TRBJ1-5	TGTGCCAGCAGTCCGAATAGCAATCAGCCCCAGCATTTT	CASSPNSNQPQHF
TRBV4-1	NA	many	TRBJ2-3	TGCGCCAGCAGCCAAGATGGAGATACGCAGTATTTT	CASSQDGDTQYF
TRBV29-1	NA	many	TRBJ2-3	TGCAGCGCTAACAGCATAAGCACAGATACGCAGTATTTT	CSANSISTDTQYF
TRBV27	TRBD2	few	TRBJ2-7	TGTGCCAGCAGTTTGTACGGGACTAGCGGGGGGGCGCCTCAGTACTTC	CASSLYGTSGGAPQYF
TRBV6-6	NA	NA	TRBJ2-3	TGTGCCAGCAGCCCCCCCCATTCTAGCACAGATACGCAGTATTTT	CASSPPHSSTDTQYF
TRBV7-2	NA	few	TRBJ2-1	TGTGCCAGCAGCTTAGAGAGGGTTGGCGAGCAGTTCTTC	CASSLERVGEQFF
TRBV4-2	NA	few	TRBJ2-7	TGTGCCAGCAGCCCCCGGACGGGCTTAACCTACGAGCAGTACTTC	CASSPRTGLTYEQYF
TRBV7-9	NA	few	TRBJ1-1	TGTGCCAGCAGCTCCCGAGGGACAAACGGAAAAGCTTTCTTT	CASSSRGTNGKAFF
TRBV5-1	NA	many	TRBJ1-4	TGCGCCAGCAGCTTGAAGGGTCCGACTAATGAAAAACTGTTTTTT	CASSLKGPTNEKLFF
TRBV18	TRBD1	many	TRBJ1-2	TGTGCCAGCTCACCGACGCCGGGACAGCACTATGGCTACACCTTC	CASSPTPGQHYGYTF
TRBV4-2	TRBD2	many	TRBJ2-1	TGTGCCAGCATGGGTGGTAGCGGGCCTTACAATGAGCAGTTCTTC	CASMGGSGPYNEQFF
TRBV18	NA	many	TRBJ1-1	TGTGCCAGCTCACCACTGGTGGGGGGCGACACTGAAGCTTTCTTT	CASSPLVGGDTEAFF
TRBV28	NA	few	TRBJ1-1	TGTGCCAGCATTGAAGGGGGGGACACTGAAGCTTTCTTT	CASIEGGDTEAFF
TRBV7-2	NA	few	TRBJ2-5	TGTGCCAGCACCCCTTGGCCCAGCGGACAAGAGACCCAGTACTTC	CASTPWPSGQETQYF
TRBV7-2	NA	few	TRBJ1-2	TGTGCCAGCAGCTTAGTTTCCAAATATGGCTACACCTTC	CASSLVSKYGYTF
TRBV7-2	NA	many	TRBJ2-5	TGTGCCAGCAGCTTAGTCCAGGGACTGATGTCAGCCGAGACCCAGTACTTC	CASSLVQGLMSAETQYF
TRBV3-1	NA	few	TRBJ1-1	TGTGCCAGCAGCCAAGCGGCGGGATCCGGGGCGGAAGCTTTCTTT	CASSQAAGSGAEAFF
TRBV19	TRBD1	few	TRBJ2-7	TGTGCCAGTGCAGTTTTGGGACAGGGGAACGAGCAGTACTTC	CASAVLGQGNEQYF
TRBV24-1	NA	few	TRBJ1-1	TGTGCCACCAGCCCGGGGCAGGGCACTGAAGCTTTCTTT	CATSPGQGTEAFF
TRBV11-2	TRBD1	NA	TRBJ2-5	TGTGCCAGCAGCCCGAAAGACAGGGGGCAAGAGACCCAGTACTTC	CASSPKDRGQETQYF
TRBV7-8	NA	many	TRBJ2-1	TGTGCCAGCAGCTTAATGCCGGGCCCCTCCTACAATGAGCAGTTCTTC	CASSLMPGPSYNEQFF
TRBV5-1	TRBD1	many	TRBJ1-2	TGCGCCAGCAGCTTTGGACAGGGACGTGGCTACACCTTC	CASSFGQGRGYTF
TRBV5-1	TRBD2	NA	TRBJ2-5	TGCGCCAGCAGCCCCCTGGAGAGCGGGGGGCTGGAGACCCAGTACTTC	CASSPLESGGLETQYF
TRBV10-3	NA	few	TRBJ1-1	TGTGCCATCAGGAGGGTGGGGAACACTGAAGCTTTCTTT	CAIRRVGNTEAFF
TRBV10-2	TRBD1	few	TRBJ1-6	TGCGCCAGCAGTGAGCGGCTCAGGGGGAATAATTCACCCCTCCACTTT	CASSERLRGNNSPLHF
TRBV7-7	NA	many	TRBJ2-2	TGTGCTAGCAGCTCAGGAACGAACACCGGGGAGCTGTTTTTT	CASSSGTNTGELFF
TRBV7-2	NA	NA	TRBJ2-7	TGTGCCAGCAGCTCTGGGACGGGGAACTACGAGCAGTACTTC	CASSSGTGNYEQYF
TRBV4-2	TRBD1	many	TRBJ2-7	TGTGCCAGCAGCCCGGGACAGGCCCATAAGGAGCAGTACTTC	CASSPGQAHKEQYF
TRBV9	NA	once	TRBJ2-2	TGTGCCAGCAGCCCCAGGACCCAGCCGTCCGGGGAGCTGTTTTTT	CASSPRTQPSGELFF
TRBV20-1	TRBD2	many	TRBJ2-1	TGCAGTTCGGCGTGGGGGGGATCCTACAATGAGCAGTTCTTC	CSSAWGGSYNEQFF
TRBV5-1	TRBD1	NA	TRBJ1-1	TGCGCCAGCAGCGGCCGACAGGGGTCCACTGAAGCTTTCTTT	CASSGRQGSTEAFF
TRBV20-1	TRBD1	many	TRBJ1-4	TGCAGTGCGCAGGGGGTGGGAGGGTATGAAAAACTGTTTTTT	CSAQGVGGYEKLFF
TRBV6-2/TRBV6-3	NA	many	TRBJ2-1	TGTGCCAGCAGTTCCACGCAGAATGAGCAGTTCTTC	CASSSTQNEQFF
TRBV6-2/TRBV6-3	TRBD1	few	TRBJ2-1	TGTGCCGGGGGAGCAGGGGGCTCCTACAATGAGCAGTTCTTC	CAGGAGGSYNEQFF
TRBV7-2	NA	few	TRBJ1-5	TGTGCCAGCAGCTTAGGGCAAGGAAACAATCAGCCCCAGCATTTT	CASSLGQGNNQPQHF
TRBV7-2	NA	many	TRBJ2-3	TGTGCCAGCAGCTACGGGCCCCGAGCTACGCAGTATTTT	CASSYGPRATQYF
TRBV29-1	NA	many	TRBJ2-2	TGCAGCGTTCCAGGGGCGGCCGGGGAGCTGTTTTTT	CSVPGAAGELFF
TRBV7-2	NA	few	TRBJ1-6	TGTGCCAGCAGCTGGGACCGTAATTCACCCCTCCACTTT	CASSWDRNSPLHF
TRBV5-1	TRBD1	many	TRBJ2-7	TGCGCCAGCAGGGACGGTGTGACAGGGAGAGGATACGAGCAGTACTTC	CASRDGVTGRGYEQYF
TRBV18	NA	many	TRBJ1-1	TGTGCCAGCTCATCGGACCGTTCTTTTGTAACTGAAGCTTTCTTT	CASSSDRSFVTEAFF
TRBV19	NA	many	TRBJ1-2	TGTGCCAGTAGTAAGACGGACGGACGGGGCTATGGCTACACCTTC	CASSKTDGRGYGYTF
TRBV7-9	NA	many	TRBJ1-2	TGTGCCAGCAGCTTTGCAGGGCAGCGAAGGCCCTATGGCTACACCTTC	CASSFAGQRRPYGYTF
TRBV3-1	TRBD2	few	TRBJ2-7	TGTGCCAGCAGCTATGGCGGGGGGACCTACGAGCAGTACTTC	CASSYGGGTYEQYF
TRBV20-1	NA	many	TRBJ1-5	TGCAGTGCTAGAGAACAGGGCCGGAGTCAGCCCCAGCATTTT	CSAREQGRSQPQHF
TRBV19	NA	many	TRBJ1-2	TGTGCCAGTAGCATAAGCCGTGGGGGCAGGGAGGCGATACTACGTGGCTACACCTTC	CASSISRGGREAILRGYTF
TRBV20-1	NA	NA	TRBJ2-7	TGCAGTGCTAGACTGGTGGCAGGGGGGGACGAGCAGTACTTC	CSARLVAGGDEQYF
TRBV15	NA	many	TRBJ1-4	TGTGCCACCAGCAGAGGCAGGGACACCGGTTCGAAACTGTTTTTT	CATSRGRDTGSKLFF
TRBV20-1	NA	many	TRBJ2-2	TGCAGTGCTAGAGTTACCATGGGGACCGAGAACACCGGGGAGCTGTTTTTT	CSARVTMGTENTGELFF
TRBV6-1	TRBD1	many	TRBJ2-2	TGTGCCAGCAGTCGGGACAGATCGAACACCGGGGAGCTGTTTTTT	CASSRDRSNTGELFF
TRBV5-6	NA	many	TRBJ1-2	TGTGCCAGCAGCTTGGTAGGGGCCTGGATCGATGGCTACACCTTC	CASSLVGAWIDGYTF
TRBV7-8	NA	many	TRBJ2-2	TGTGCCAGCAGCTTAGCGGGGTCAAACACCGGGGAGCTGTTTTTT	CASSLAGSNTGELFF
TRBV6-2/TRBV6-3	NA	NA	TRBJ2-7	TGTGCCAACCCGACAGTCAGGGAGCAGTACTTC	CANPTVREQYF
TRBV7-2	TRBD2	NA	TRBJ2-1	TGTGCCAGCAGCACCCGGGACTATCAATCCAATGAGCAGTTCTTC	CASSTRDYQSNEQFF
TRBV10-3	NA	many	TRBJ1-1	TGTGCCATCAGAGAAGAAGGAACGGCTGAAGCTTTCTTT	CAIREEGTAEAFF